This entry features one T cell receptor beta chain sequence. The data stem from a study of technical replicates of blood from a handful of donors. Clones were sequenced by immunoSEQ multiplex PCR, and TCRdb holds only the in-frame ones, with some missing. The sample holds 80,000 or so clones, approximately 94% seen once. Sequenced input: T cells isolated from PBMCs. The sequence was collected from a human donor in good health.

Here the CDR3 DNA reads TGCAGCGTCGGGACTTCCTCTGGAAACACCATATATTTT. Its translation: CSVGTSSGNTIYF. The rearrangement uses TRBV29-1 and TRBJ1-3; D possibly corresponds to TRBD1 (5 bases). The CDR3 extends over 13 amino acids. Germline CDR1 reads SQVTM; CDR2 reads ANQGSEA. Trimming took 6 bases from V and 0 from J, leaving 9 bases between them.